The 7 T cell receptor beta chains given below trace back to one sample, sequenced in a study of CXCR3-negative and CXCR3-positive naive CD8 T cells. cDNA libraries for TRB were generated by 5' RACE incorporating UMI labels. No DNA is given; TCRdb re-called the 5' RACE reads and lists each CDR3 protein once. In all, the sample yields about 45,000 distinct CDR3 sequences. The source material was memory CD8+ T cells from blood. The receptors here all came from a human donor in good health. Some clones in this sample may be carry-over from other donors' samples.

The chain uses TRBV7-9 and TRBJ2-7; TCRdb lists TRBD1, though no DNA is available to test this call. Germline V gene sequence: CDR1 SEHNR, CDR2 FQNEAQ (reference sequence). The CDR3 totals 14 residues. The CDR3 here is CASSPGVRSYEQYF.

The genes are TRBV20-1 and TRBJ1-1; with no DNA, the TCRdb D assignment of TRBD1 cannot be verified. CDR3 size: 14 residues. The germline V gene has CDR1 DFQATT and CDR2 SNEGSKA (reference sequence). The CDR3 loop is CSAGRPGSSTEAFF.

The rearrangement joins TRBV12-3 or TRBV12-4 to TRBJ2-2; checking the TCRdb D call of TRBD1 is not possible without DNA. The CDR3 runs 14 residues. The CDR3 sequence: CASSTGTNTGELFF.

CDR3 region: CASSVRDRVLVTEAFF. The chain joins TRBV9 to TRBJ1-1; TCRdb reports TRBD1, a call that lacks DNA to check it against. The CDR3 extends over 16 amino acids. Germline lookup yields CDR1 SGDLS and CDR2 YYNGEE.

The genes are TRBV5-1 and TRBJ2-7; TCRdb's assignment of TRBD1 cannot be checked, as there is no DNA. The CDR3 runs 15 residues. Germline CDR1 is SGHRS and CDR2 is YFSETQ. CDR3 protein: CASSLVWTGPYEQYF.

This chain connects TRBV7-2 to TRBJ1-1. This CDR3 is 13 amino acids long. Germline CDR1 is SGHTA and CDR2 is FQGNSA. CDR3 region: CASSLVNSPEAFF.

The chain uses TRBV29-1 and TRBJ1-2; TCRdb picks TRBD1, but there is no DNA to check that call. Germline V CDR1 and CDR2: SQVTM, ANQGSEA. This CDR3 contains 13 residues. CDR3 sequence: CSVRTGDFYGYTF.